What follows is one T cell receptor (beta chain) and its context. Its antigen remains unidentified. V dropped 6 bases and J dropped 6 bases, with 15 bases sitting between them. This CDR3 comprises 13 residues. CDR1 and CDR2 (germline): SGHTA, FQGNSA. Sequencing used immunoSEQ multiplex PCR; TCRdb keeps in-frame clones, though not all of them. This sample yields over 100,000 clones, of which around 87% are seen a single time; approximately 0.55% belongs to the top ten. This sample stems from a study of OX40 agonist ivuxolimab in advanced cancers. On the study more broadly: Treatment of patients was with ivuxolimab, an agonistic anti-OX40 (CD134) antibody.

General observations from the study: The authors also found low normalized T-cell clonal expansion in some nonresponders.

Sequences were derived from CD4+ or CD8+ T cells sorted from blood, sampled in a trial of the OX40 agonist ivuxolimab. The chain links TRBV7-2 to TRBJ2-7; tentatively, D is TRBD1 (5 bases). This clonotype was obtained from an adult with an advanced solid tumor such as melanoma, head and neck, liver or kidney cancer. The CDR3 sequence is CASSPGSAPEQYF. CDR3 nucleotides: TGTGCCAGCAGTCCAGGGTCTGCACCCGAGCAGTACTTC.